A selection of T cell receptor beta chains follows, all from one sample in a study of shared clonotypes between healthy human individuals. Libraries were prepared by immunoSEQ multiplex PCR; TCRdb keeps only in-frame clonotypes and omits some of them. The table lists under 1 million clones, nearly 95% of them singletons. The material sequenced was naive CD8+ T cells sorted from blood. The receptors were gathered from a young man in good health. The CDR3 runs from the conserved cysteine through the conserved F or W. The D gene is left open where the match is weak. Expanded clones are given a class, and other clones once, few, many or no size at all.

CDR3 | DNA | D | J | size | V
CASSILSPKGYEQYF | TGTGCCAGTAGTATCTTGTCCCCCAAGGGTTACGAGCAGTACTTC | . | TRBJ2-7 | . | TRBV19
CASSYRSRGGTSTDTQYF | TGTGCCAGCAGCTATAGAAGCAGGGGGGGTACTAGCACAGATACGCAGTATTTT | . | TRBJ2-3 | . | TRBV11-3
CASSDPPDPADSYEQYF | TGTGCCAGCAGCGATCCCCCTGACCCAGCAGACTCCTACGAGCAGTACTTC | . | TRBJ2-7 | once | TRBV2
CASSYSTGTLTYEQYF | TGTGCCAGCAGTTACTCTACCGGGACTTTAACCTACGAGCAGTACTTC | . | TRBJ2-7 | . | TRBV6-6
CASSFSDRGSEKLFF | TGTGCCAGCAGTTTTTCCGACAGGGGGAGTGAAAAACTGTTTTTT | TRBD1 | TRBJ1-4 | . | TRBV28
CASSPSGNEQFF | TGTGCCAGCAGCCCGAGCGGGAACGAGCAGTTCTTC | TRBD2 | TRBJ2-1 | . | TRBV11-2
CSVEVAGGTYNEQFF | TGCAGCGTTGAAGTAGCGGGAGGAACTTACAATGAGCAGTTCTTC | TRBD2 | TRBJ2-1 | . | TRBV29-1
CASSPTGPGELFF | TGTGCCAGCAGCCCGACAGGGCCCGGGGAGCTGTTTTTT | TRBD1 | TRBJ2-2 | once | TRBV7-3
CASTPTGYSNQPQHF | TGTGCCAGCACCCCGACAGGCTATAGCAATCAGCCCCAGCATTTT | . | TRBJ1-5 | . | TRBV27
CASSLGVTGYGNQPQHF | TGTGCCAGCAGCTTAGGGGTGACAGGGTATGGCAATCAGCCCCAGCATTTT | TRBD1 | TRBJ1-5 | . | TRBV7-2
CASSLAVSYEQYF | TGTGCCAGCAGCTTAGCCGTTTCCTACGAGCAGTACTTC | . | TRBJ2-7 | . | TRBV11-2
CASSSRGGWGTEAFF | TGTGCCAGCAGTTCCCGGGGAGGATGGGGCACTGAAGCTTTCTTT | . | TRBJ1-1 | . | TRBV27
CASSLVGSTEAFF | TGTGCCAGCAGCTTGGTGGGGTCAACTGAAGCTTTCTTT | . | TRBJ1-1 | few | TRBV5-4
CASSLELAGDDTQYF | TGTGCCAGCAGCTTAGAACTAGCGGGAGACGATACGCAGTATTTT | TRBD2 | TRBJ2-3 | . | TRBV11-2
CASSYLGGNQPQHF | TGTGCCAGCAGTTACCTGGGTGGCAATCAGCCCCAGCATTTT | . | TRBJ1-5 | . | TRBV6-6
CASSDGTGDEQYF | TGTGCCAGCAGTGATGGGACAGGGGACGAGCAGTACTTC | TRBD1 | TRBJ2-7 | few | TRBV2
CASRIGRGERSEQYF | TGCGCCAGCAGAATAGGACGCGGGGAGAGGTCCGAGCAGTACTTC | . | TRBJ2-7 | . | TRBV5-1
CASSPHQGDPSEYF | TGTGCCAGCAGTCCCCACCAGGGGGACCCCTCGGAGTATTTT | TRBD1 | TRBJ2-3 | . | TRBV28
CASSLGDLRPYEQYF | TGTGCCAGCAGCTTAGGGGACTTAAGACCCTACGAGCAGTACTTC | . | TRBJ2-7 | . | TRBV7-9
CASSWGTGSNQPQHF | TGTGCCAGCAGCTGGGGGACAGGTAGCAATCAGCCCCAGCATTTT | TRBD1 | TRBJ1-5 | . | TRBV11-2
CASSFQAIPKEPTNEKLFF | TGTGCCAGCAGTTTTCAAGCCATTCCAAAGGAACCAACTAATGAAAAACTGTTTTTT | . | TRBJ1-4 | . | TRBV28
CASSPSPGQGNNEQFF | TGTGCCAGCAGCCCAAGTCCGGGACAAGGAAACAATGAGCAGTTCTTC | . | TRBJ2-1 | . | TRBV7-9
CASSPFLGTSYNEQFF | TGTGCCAGCAGTCCTTTCTTGGGAACCTCCTACAATGAGCAGTTCTTC | . | TRBJ2-1 | . | TRBV27